The rows below give T cell receptor beta chains drawn from one sample of a study of vaccination effects on CD4 cells after COVID-19. These receptors are not linked to any known antigen. Only in-frame clones appear in the TCRdb table, and some are missing; sequencing was by immunoSEQ multiplex PCR. This sample carries 15,000 to 20,000 clones, around 80% of them seen once, and the ten largest clones take approximately 22%. Sample: CD4+ T cells from PBMCs cultured with SARS-CoV-2 spike peptides, taken after COVID-19 vaccination. Source of these receptors: a human donor who had a prior SARS-CoV-2 infection. CDR3s include the opening cysteine and the closing phenylalanine or tryptophan. Fields, in order: J gene, clone size, V gene, D gene, CDR3 protein, CDR3 DNA. The D gene is left open where the match is weak. Clone sizes are given selectively: once, few, many, or a class where the clone is expanded.

TRBJ1-2 . TRBV20-1 . CCHRRGYTF TGCTGTCACCGGCGGGGCTACACCTTC
TRBJ2-7 . TRBV30 TRBD2 CAWRSRLAGPYEQYF TGTGCCTGGAGAAGCCGACTAGCGGGGCCCTACGAGCAGTACTTC
TRBJ2-3 . TRBV11-3 . CASSHQGPPSTDTQYF TGTGCCAGCAGCCACCAGGGTCCGCCTAGCACAGATACGCAGTATTTT
TRBJ1-2 . TRBV2 TRBD1 CARTGTGALYTF TGTGCCAGAACCGGGACAGGGGCCCTTTACACCTTC
TRBJ2-3 . TRBV5-1 TRBD2 CASSFGLAGGPPDTQYF TGCGCCAGCAGCTTCGGTCTAGCGGGGGGGCCCCCAGATACGCAGTATTTT
TRBJ2-5 . TRBV7-3 TRBD2 CASSLQSGSWETQYF TGTGCCAGCAGCTTACAGAGCGGGAGCTGGGAGACCCAGTACTTC
TRBJ2-2 . TRBV5-4 TRBD2 CASSLRGGQGGELFF TGTGCCAGCAGCTTGCGGGGGGGGCAAGGCGGGGAGCTGTTTTTT
TRBJ2-1 . TRBV4-2 . CASSQGWDNEQFF TGTGCCAGCAGCCAAGGCTGGGACAATGAGCAGTTCTTC
TRBJ1-1 . TRBV13 . CASSLEENTEAFF TGTGCCAGCAGCTTAGAAGAGAACACTGAAGCTTTCTTT
TRBJ1-1 once TRBV7-9 . CASSLKGPYEAFF TGTGCCAGCAGCTTAAAAGGGCCATATGAAGCTTTCTTT
TRBJ2-1 . TRBV2 TRBD2 CASRLERGVEQFF TGTGCCAGCCGATTAGAACGGGGGGTGGAGCAGTTCTTC
TRBJ2-5 few TRBV5-6 . CASSPWDTLVTQYF TGTGCCAGCAGCCCGTGGGACACCTTGGTGACCCAGTACTTC
TRBJ2-1 . TRBV28 TRBD1 CASIDRVHEQFF TGTGCCAGCATCGACAGGGTACATGAGCAGTTCTTC
TRBJ2-7 . TRBV5-1 . CASSPNLSGSHEQYF TGCGCCAGCAGCCCCAACTTGTCGGGATCCCACGAGCAGTACTTC
TRBJ2-1 . TRBV5-4 . CASSSTSGSSYNEQFF .
TRBJ2-2 . TRBV9 TRBD2 CASSFRLAGGATGELFF TGTGCCAGCAGCTTCCGACTAGCGGGAGGGGCGACCGGGGAGCTGTTTTTT